The source of this T cell receptor beta chain is a study of relationships among human T cell subsets. CDR3 length equals 13 residues. V was trimmed by 6 bases and J by 1 base, leaving 7 bases between them. The germline CDR1 and CDR2 sequences are LNHDA and SQIVND (reference sequence). This clonotype appeared a single time. TCR alpha and beta CDR3s were amplified from mRNA by semiquantitative ARM-PCR. ARM-PCR used tagged nested gene-specific primers, then communal superprimers for exponential amplification. TCRdb used MiXCR to reprocess the multiplex PCR reads, holding one entry per CDR3 protein. The repertoire holds 4,000 to 6,000 distinct CDR3 sequences, with approximately 80% as singletons.

The chain recombines TRBV19 with TRBJ2-4, with D hard to call. The TCR comes from a man between 40 and 49 years old in good health. Sample: total T cells sorted from blood. The CDR3 bases are TGTGCCAGTAGGAGTGGGGCCAAAAACATTCAGTACTTC. Translation: CASRSGAKNIQYF.